The 15 T cell receptor beta chains reported below all come from one sample, sequenced in a study of blood T cell repertoires in COVID-19. Measured with immunoSEQ multiplex PCR; TCRdb has only the in-frame clones, and not every one. The table records 160,000 or so clones, about four fifths of them present only once. The sequenced sample consisted of peripheral blood. These receptors all come from a man aged 60-69 years with active or convalescent COVID-19.

The chain couples TRBV28 to TRBJ1-2; D is undetermined. The CDR3 runs to 12 residues. From germline, CDR1 is MDHEN and CDR2 SYDVKM. This CDR3 reads CAPRDCNYGYTF. In DNA form, the CDR3 reads TGTGCTCCCCGCGACTGTAACTATGGCTACACCTTC.

V gene TRBV18 combines with J gene TRBJ1-2; weak D call: TRBD1 (5 bases). The CDR3 has 15 amino acids. V lost 5 bases, J lost 2 bases, and 15 bases lay in between. Per the germline V gene, CDR1 is KGHSH and CDR2 is LQKENI. The CDR3 here is CASSSGGTPNYGYTF. The DNA for the CDR3 is TGTGCCAGCTCATCCGGGGGTACCCCCAACTATGGCTACACCTTC. Complete variable domain (other parts from reference TRBV18 and TRBJ1-2): NAGVMQNPRHLVRRRGQEARLRCSPMKGHSHVYWYRQLPEEGLKFMVYLQKENIIDESGMPKERFSAEFPKEGPSILRIQQVVRGDSAAYFCASSSGGTPNYGYTFGSGTRLTVV.

The chain has TRBV4-1 and TRBJ2-2, with D possibly TRBD2 on 5 matching bases. Trimming took 0 bases from V and 7 from J, leaving 12 bases between them. The CDR3 is 15 amino acids. From germline, CDR1 is MGHRA and CDR2 YSYEKL. The chain's CDR3 is CASSQEEAGGGELFF. For the CDR3, the DNA is TGCGCCAGCAGCCAAGAAGAGGCGGGTGGCGGGGAGCTGTTTTTT.

In its sample, this clone was seen a few times. This chain joins TRBV5-1 and TRBJ1-1; 9 nucleotides align to TRBD1. Looked up from germline, CDR1 is SGHRS and CDR2 is YFSETQ. This CDR3 has 16 residues. V lost 4 bases, J lost 3 bases, and 10 bases stayed unmatched. The CDR3 sequence is CASSMDRGIKHTEAFF. The CDR3 DNA sequence: TGCGCCAGCAGCATGGACAGGGGAATTAAGCACACTGAAGCTTTCTTT.

The sample holds one count of this clone. The chain uses TRBV19 and TRBJ2-5; 7 bases are a match to TRBD2. Germline loops: CDR1 LNHDA, CDR2 SQIVND (reference sequence). V lost 4 bases and J lost 1; bases outside the gene matches: 3. This CDR3 has 14 amino acids. CDR3 residues: CASSTPSGQETQYF. In DNA, the CDR3 is TGTGCCAGTAGTACCCCTAGCGGCCAAGAGACCCAGTACTTC. The full variable domain, in which reference TRBV19 and TRBJ2-5 provide the parts outside the CDR3, is DGGITQSPKYLFRKEGQNVTLSCEQNLNHDAMYWYRQDPGQGLRLIYYSQIVNDFQKGDIAEGYSVSREKKESFPLTVTSAQKNPTAFYLCASSTPSGQETQYFGPGTRLLVL.

The V and J genes are TRBV29-1 and TRBJ2-2; 8 bases line up with TRBD2. The V gene's germline CDR1 is SQVTM and CDR2 ANQGSEA. V was pared by 6 bases and J by 4 bases, with 16 bases of the junction left unmatched. The CDR3 extends over 17 amino acids. The CDR3 spells CSVVLGLAPSSTGELFF. The CDR3 nucleotides are TGCAGCGTCGTTCTCGGACTAGCCCCCTCGAGCACCGGGGAGCTGTTTTTT.

CDR3 sequence reads: CASSIKVDSSYEQYF. The CDR3 DNA follows: TGTGCCAGTAGTATAAAGGTGGACAGCTCCTACGAGCAGTACTTC. The rearrangement joins TRBV19 to TRBJ2-7, with D perhaps TRBD1 (6 bases). The CDR3 runs to 15 residues. V dropped 2 bases and J dropped 0 bases, with 11 bases sitting between them. Germline V lookup: CDR1 LNHDA, CDR2 SQIVND (reference sequence).

V gene TRBV5-1 combines with J gene TRBJ2-1; the match to TRBD2 covers 10 bases. Per germline, CDR1 SGHRS and CDR2 YFSETQ. Trimming cost V 0 bases and J 8 bases; bases outside gene matches: 5. The CDR3 has 15 residues. The CDR3 sequence is CASSLGLAGVYEQFF. CDR3 DNA: TGCGCCAGCAGCTTGGGCCTAGCGGGAGTTTATGAGCAGTTCTTC.

The chain uses TRBV11-3 and TRBJ2-1; TRBD2 agrees at 8 bases. V was clipped by 4 bases and J by 6 bases; unmatched bases: 8. CDR1 SGHNT and CDR2 YENEEA come from the germline V gene. CDR3 size: 15 residues. CDR3 loop: CASSWGAGVGNEQFF. In nucleotides, the CDR3 is TGTGCCAGCAGCTGGGGAGCGGGAGTGGGCAATGAGCAGTTCTTC.

This chain uses TRBV7-3 with TRBJ2-7, with D perhaps TRBD2 (7 bases). CDR1 and CDR2 from the germline V gene are SGHTA and FQGTGA. The CDR3 extends over 16 amino acids. Between the trimmed V and J ends, which lost 0 bases and 7 bases, there was a span of 19 bases. The CDR3 here is CASSLTGRGEGEEQYF. CDR3 in DNA: TGTGCCAGCAGCTTAACGGGCCGAGGGGAGGGGGAAGAGCAGTACTTC.

The genes are TRBV3-1 (or the pseudogene TRBV3-2) and TRBJ2-7; TRBD2 aligns across 10 bases. CDR1 LGHDT and CDR2 YNNKEL come from the germline V gene (reference sequence). The CDR3 is 11 residues long. CDR3 protein: CASSQAWLAGV. The CDR3 nucleotides are TGTGCCAGCAGCCAAGCGTGGCTAGCGGGAGTA.

The chain recombines TRBV5-1 with TRBJ2-3; the match to TRBD1 covers 10 bases. The junction had 8 bases not matched to a gene; V was cut back by 3 bases and J by 1 base. The CDR3 is made up of 17 amino acids. Germline CDR1 reads SGHRS; CDR2 reads YFSETQ. The CDR3 sequence: CASSSQPGTGGTDTQYF. The CDR3 DNA sequence: TGCGCCAGCAGCTCCCAACCAGGGACAGGGGGCACAGATACGCAGTATTTT.

The V and J genes are TRBV2 and TRBJ2-5; 10 bases fit TRBD2. Germline CDR1 and CDR2: SNHLY and FYNNEI. The CDR3 is made up of 16 amino acids. V lost 4 bases, J lost 4 bases, and 9 bases stayed unmatched. Here the CDR3 reads CASSAHLASGGETQYF. CDR3 DNA sequence: TGTGCCAGCAGTGCACACTTGGCTAGCGGGGGAGAGACCCAGTACTTC. Full variable domain (remainder filled in from reference TRBV2 and TRBJ2-5): EPEVTQTPSHQVTQMGQEVILRCVPISNHLYFYWYRQILGQKVEFLVSFYNNEISEKSEIFDDQFSVERPDGSNFTLKIRSTKLEDSAMYFCASSAHLASGGETQYFGPGTRLLVL.

This clone was picked up a small number of times. The chain joins TRBV27 to TRBJ2-3; no reliable D call. The V gene lost 3 bases and the J gene lost 5 bases, with 12 bases spanning the gap. Per the germline V gene, CDR1 is MNHEY and CDR2 is SMNVEV (reference sequence). The CDR3 spans 14 residues. The CDR3 region is CASSFSRIEDTQYF. In DNA, the CDR3 is TGTGCCAGCAGTTTTTCGAGAATTGAAGATACGCAGTATTTT.

In this sample, this clone turned up once. The chain couples TRBV28 to TRBJ2-1, with D perhaps matching TRBD1 (6 bases). The V and J ends lost 9 bases and 0 bases respectively, with 18 bases between them. The CDR3 loop spans 16 amino acids. In germline, CDR1 is MDHEN, CDR2 SYDVKM. CDR3 in amino acids: CASLGADESSYNEQFF. CDR3 sequence (DNA): TGTGCCAGTTTGGGGGCAGACGAAAGCTCCTACAATGAGCAGTTCTTC.